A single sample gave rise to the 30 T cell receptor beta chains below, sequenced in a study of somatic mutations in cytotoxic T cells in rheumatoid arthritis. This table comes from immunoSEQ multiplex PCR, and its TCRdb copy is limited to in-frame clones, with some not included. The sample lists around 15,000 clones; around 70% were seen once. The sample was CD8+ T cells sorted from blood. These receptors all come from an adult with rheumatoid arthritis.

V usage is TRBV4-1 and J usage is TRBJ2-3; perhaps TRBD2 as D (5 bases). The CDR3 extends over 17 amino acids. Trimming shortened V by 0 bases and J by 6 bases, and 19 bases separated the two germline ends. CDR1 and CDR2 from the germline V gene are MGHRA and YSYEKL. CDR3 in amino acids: CASSQEPPPSGLDTQYF. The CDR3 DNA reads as TGCGCCAGCAGCCAAGAGCCGCCTCCCTCGGGGTTGGATACGCAGTATTTT.

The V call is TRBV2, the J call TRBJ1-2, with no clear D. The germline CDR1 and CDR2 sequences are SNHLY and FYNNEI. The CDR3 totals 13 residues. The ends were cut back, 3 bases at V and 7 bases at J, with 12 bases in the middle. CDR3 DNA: TGTGCCAGCAGTGAGATCTCCACAGCTGGCTACACCTTC. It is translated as CASSEISTAGYTF.

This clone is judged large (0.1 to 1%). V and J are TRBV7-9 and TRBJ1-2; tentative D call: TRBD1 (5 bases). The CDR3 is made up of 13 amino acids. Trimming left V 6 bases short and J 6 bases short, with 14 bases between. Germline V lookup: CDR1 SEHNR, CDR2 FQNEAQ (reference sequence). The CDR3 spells CASRGPGGDGYTF. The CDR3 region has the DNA TGTGCCAGCAGGGGGCCGGGTGGAGATGGCTACACCTTC.

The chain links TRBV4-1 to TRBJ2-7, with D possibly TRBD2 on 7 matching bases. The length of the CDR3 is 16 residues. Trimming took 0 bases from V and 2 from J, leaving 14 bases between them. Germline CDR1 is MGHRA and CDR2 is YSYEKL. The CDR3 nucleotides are TGCGCCAGCAGCCAAGATTCGCGGGGGCTAACCTACGAGCAGTACTTC. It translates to CASSQDSRGLTYEQYF.

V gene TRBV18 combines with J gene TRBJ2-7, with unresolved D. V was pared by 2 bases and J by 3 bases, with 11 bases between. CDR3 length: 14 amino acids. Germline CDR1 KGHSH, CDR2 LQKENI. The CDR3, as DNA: TGTGCCAGCTCACCATACGAGCTAGACTACGAGCAGTACTTC. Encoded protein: CASSPYELDYEQYF.

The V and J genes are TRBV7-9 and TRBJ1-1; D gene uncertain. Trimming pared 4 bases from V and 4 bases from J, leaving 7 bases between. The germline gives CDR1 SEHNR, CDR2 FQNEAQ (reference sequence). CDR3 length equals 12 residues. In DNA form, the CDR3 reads TGTGCCAGCAGCTGGGCCTCCACTGAAGCTTTCTTT. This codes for CASSWASTEAFF.

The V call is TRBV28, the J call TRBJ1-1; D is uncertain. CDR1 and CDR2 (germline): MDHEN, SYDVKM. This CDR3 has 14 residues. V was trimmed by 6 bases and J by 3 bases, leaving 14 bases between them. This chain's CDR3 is CASSPRRRYTEAFF. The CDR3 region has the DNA TGTGCCAGCAGCCCCCGGCGGCGGTACACTGAAGCTTTCTTT.

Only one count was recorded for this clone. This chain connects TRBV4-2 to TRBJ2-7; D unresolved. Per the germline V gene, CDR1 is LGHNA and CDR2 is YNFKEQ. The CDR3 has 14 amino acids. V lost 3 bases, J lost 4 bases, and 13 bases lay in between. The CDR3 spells CASSQEMDGYEQYF. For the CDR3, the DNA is TGTGCCAGCAGCCAGGAAATGGACGGGTACGAGCAGTACTTC.

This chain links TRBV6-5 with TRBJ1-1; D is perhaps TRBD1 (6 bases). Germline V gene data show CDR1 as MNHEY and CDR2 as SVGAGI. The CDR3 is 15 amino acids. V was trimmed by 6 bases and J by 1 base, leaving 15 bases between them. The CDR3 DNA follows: TGTGCCAGCAGCATAGGGGGGATGGCGAACACTGAAGCTTTCTTT. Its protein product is CASSIGGMANTEAFF.

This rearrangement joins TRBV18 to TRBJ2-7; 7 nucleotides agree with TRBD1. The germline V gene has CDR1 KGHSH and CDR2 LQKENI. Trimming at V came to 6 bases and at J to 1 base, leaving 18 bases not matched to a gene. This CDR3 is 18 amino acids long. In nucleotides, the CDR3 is TGTGCCAGCTCGCCCCAAAGCCCGACAGGGATGGAGTCCTACGAGCAGTACTTC. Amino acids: CASSPQSPTGMESYEQYF.

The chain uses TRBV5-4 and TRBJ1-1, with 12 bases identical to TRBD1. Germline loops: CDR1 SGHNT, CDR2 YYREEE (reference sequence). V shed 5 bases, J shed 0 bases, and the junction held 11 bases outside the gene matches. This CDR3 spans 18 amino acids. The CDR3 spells CASSRPGQGARMNTEAFF. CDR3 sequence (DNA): TGTGCCAGCAGTCGTCCGGGACAGGGGGCAAGAATGAACACTGAAGCTTTCTTT. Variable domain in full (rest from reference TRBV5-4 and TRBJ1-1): ETGVTQSPTHLIKTRGQQVTLRCSSQSGHNTVSWYQQALGQGPQFIFQYYREEENGRGNFPPRFSGLQFPNYSSELNVNALELDDSALYLCASSRPGQGARMNTEAFFGQGTRLTVV.

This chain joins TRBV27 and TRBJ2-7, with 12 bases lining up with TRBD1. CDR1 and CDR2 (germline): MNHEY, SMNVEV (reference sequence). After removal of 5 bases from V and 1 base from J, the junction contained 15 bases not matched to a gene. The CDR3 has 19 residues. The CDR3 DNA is TGTGCCAGCAGTGGTCCGGGACAGGGGGCCCAGGGAGATTCCTACGAGCAGTACTTC. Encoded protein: CASSGPGQGAQGDSYEQYF.

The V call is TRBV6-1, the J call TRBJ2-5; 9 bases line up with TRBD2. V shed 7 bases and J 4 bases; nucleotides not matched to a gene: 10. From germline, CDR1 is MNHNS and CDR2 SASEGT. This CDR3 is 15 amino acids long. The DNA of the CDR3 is TGTGCCAGCACAGTGGCGGGGGGGCGGGGAGAGACCCAGTACTTC. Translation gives CASTVAGGRGETQYF.

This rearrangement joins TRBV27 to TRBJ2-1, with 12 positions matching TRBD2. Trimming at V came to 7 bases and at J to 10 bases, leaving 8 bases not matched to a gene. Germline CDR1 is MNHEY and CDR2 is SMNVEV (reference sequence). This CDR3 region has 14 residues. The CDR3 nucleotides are TGTGCCAGCAAGGTAGCTAGCGGGGGGGCCGAGCAGTTCTTC. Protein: CASKVASGGAEQFF.

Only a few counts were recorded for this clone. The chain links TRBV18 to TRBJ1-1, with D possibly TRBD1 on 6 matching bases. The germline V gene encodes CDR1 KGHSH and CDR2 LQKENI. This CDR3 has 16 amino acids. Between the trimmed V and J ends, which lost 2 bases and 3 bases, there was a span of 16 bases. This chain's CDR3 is CASSPWHRVLHTEAFF. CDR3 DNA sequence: TGTGCCAGCTCACCATGGCACAGGGTGTTGCACACTGAAGCTTTCTTT. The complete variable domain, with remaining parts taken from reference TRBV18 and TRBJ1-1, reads NAGVMQNPRHLVRRRGQEARLRCSPMKGHSHVYWYRQLPEEGLKFMVYLQKENIIDESGMPKERFSAEFPKEGPSILRIQQVVRGDSAAYFCASSPWHRVLHTEAFFGQGTRLTVV.

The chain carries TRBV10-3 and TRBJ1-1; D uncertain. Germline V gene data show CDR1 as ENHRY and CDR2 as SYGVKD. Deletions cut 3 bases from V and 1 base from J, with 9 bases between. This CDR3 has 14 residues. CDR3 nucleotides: TGTGCCATCAGTGAACACGCCTCGAACACTGAAGCTTTCTTT. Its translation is CAISEHASNTEAFF.

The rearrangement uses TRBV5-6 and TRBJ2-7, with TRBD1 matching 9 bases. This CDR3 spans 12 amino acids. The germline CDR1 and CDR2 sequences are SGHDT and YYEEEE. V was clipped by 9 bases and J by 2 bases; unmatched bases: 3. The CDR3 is CATGTGTYEQYF. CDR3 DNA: TGTGCCACCGGGACAGGGACCTACGAGCAGTACTTC.

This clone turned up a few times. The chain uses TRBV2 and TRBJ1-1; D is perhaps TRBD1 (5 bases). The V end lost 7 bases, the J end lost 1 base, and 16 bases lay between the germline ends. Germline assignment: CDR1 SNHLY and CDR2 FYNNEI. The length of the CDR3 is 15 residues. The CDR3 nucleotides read TGTGCCAGCAACAGCCCGCAGCAGGGGAACACTGAAGCTTTCTTT. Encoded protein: CASNSPQQGNTEAFF.

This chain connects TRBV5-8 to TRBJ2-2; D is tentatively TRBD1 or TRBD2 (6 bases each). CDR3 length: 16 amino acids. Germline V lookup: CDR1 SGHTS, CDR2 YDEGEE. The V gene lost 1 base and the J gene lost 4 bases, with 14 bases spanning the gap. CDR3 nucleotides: TGTGCCAGCAGCTTGCAGGGGCCGCGGGGCACCGGGGAGCTGTTTTTT. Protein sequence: CASSLQGPRGTGELFF.

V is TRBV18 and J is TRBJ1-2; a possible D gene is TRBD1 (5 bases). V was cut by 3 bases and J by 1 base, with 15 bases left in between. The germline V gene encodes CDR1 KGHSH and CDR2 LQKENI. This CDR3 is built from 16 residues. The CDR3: CASSPADWGSNYGYTF. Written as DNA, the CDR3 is TGTGCCAGCTCACCGGCAGACTGGGGGAGTAACTATGGCTACACCTTC.

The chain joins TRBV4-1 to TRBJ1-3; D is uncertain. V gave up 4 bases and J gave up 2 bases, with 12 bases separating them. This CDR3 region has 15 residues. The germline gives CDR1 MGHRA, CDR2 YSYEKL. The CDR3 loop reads CASSPGSLPGNTIYF. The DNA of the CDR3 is TGCGCCAGCAGCCCAGGTAGCTTACCTGGAAACACCATATATTTT.

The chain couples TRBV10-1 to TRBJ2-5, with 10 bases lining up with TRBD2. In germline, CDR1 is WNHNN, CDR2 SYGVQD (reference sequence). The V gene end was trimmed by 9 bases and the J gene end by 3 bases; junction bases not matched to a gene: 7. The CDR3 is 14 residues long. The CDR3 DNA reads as TGCGCCAGGGGGGCCCTAGCGGGGGAAGAGACCCAGTACTTC. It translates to CARGALAGEETQYF.

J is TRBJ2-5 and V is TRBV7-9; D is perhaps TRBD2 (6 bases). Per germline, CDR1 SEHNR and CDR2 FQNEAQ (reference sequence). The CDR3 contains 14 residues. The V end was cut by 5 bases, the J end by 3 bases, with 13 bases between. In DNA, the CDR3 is TGTGCCAGCAGCGCTCCCGGGGGAGAAGAGACCCAGTACTTC. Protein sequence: CASSAPGGEETQYF.

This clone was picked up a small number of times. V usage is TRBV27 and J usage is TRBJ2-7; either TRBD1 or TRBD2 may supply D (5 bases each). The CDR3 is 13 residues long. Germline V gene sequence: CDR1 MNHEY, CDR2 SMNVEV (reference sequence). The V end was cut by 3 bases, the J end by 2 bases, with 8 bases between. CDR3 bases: TGTGCCAGCAGTTTCGTGGGACCCTACGAGCAGTACTTC. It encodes CASSFVGPYEQYF.

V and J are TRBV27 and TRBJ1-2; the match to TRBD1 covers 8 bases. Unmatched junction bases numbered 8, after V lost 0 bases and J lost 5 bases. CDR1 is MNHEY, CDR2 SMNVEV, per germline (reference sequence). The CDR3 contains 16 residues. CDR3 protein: CASSLSAGGGFYGYTF. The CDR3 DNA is TGTGCCAGCAGTTTATCCGCAGGGGGCGGCTTTTATGGCTACACCTTC.

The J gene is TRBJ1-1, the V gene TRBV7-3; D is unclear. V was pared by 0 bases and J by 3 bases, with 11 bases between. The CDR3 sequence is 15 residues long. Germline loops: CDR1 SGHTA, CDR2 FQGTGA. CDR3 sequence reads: CASSLTESGYTEAFF. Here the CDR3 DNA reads TGTGCCAGCAGCTTAACCGAGAGCGGTTACACTGAAGCTTTCTTT.

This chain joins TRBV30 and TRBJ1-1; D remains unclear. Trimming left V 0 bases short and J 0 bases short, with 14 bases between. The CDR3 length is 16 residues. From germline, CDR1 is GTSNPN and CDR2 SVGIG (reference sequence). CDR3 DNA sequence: TGTGCCTGGAGTGTAGAGGTGGGAGTCATGAACACTGAAGCTTTCTTT. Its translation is CAWSVEVGVMNTEAFF.

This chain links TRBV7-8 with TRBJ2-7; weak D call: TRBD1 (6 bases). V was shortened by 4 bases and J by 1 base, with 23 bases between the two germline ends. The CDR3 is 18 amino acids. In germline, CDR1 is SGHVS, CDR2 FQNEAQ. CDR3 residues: CASSSDRSRGSGSYEQYF. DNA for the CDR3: TGTGCCAGCAGCTCAGACAGGTCCAGGGGTTCGGGATCCTACGAGCAGTACTTC. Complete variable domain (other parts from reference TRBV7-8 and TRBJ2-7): GAGVSQSPRYKVAKRGQDVALRCDPISGHVSLFWYQQALGQGPEFLTYFQNEAQLDKSGLPSDRFFAERPEGSVSTLKIQRTQQEDSAVYLCASSSDRSRGSGSYEQYFGPGTRLTVT.

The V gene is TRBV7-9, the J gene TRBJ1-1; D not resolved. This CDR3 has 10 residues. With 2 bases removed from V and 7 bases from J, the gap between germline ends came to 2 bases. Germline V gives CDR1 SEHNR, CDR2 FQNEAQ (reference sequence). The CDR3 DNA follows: TGTGCCAGCAGCTTACTTGAAGCTTTCTTT. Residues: CASSLLEAFF.

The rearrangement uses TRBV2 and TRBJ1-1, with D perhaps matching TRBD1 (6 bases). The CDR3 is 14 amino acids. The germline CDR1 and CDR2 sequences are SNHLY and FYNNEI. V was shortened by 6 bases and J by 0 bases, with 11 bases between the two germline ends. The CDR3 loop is CASRTDSMNTEAFF. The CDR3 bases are TGTGCCAGCAGGACGGACAGCATGAACACTGAAGCTTTCTTT. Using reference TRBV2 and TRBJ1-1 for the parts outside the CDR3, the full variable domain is EPEVTQTPSHQVTQMGQEVILRCVPISNHLYFYWYRQILGQKVEFLVSFYNNEISEKSEIFDDQFSVERPDGSNFTLKIRSTKLEDSAMYFCASRTDSMNTEAFFGQGTRLTVV.